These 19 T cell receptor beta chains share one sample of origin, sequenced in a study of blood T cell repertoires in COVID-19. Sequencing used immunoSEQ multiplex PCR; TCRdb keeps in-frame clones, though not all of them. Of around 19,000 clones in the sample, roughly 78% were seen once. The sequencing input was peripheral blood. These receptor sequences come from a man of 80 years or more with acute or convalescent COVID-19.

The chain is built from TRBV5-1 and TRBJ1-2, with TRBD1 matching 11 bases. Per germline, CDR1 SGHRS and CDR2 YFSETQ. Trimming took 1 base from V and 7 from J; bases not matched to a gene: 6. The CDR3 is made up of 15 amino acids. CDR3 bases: TGCGCCAGCAGCTTGCCGGGACAGGGGGTCGTTGGCTACACCTTC. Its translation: CASSLPGQGVVGYTF.

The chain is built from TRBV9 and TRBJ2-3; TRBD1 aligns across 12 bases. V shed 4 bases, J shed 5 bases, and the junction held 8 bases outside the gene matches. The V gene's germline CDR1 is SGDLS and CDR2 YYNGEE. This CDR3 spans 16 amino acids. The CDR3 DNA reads TGTGCCAGCAGCAGCCGGGGGGACAGGGGGCAAGATACGCAGTATTTT. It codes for CASSSRGDRGQDTQYF.

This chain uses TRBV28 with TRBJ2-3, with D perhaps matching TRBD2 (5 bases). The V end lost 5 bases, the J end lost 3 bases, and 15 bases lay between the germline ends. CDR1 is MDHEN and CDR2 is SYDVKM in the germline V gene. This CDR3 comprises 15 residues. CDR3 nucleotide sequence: TGTGCCAGCAGTCCCCCGGGGTGGCCAACAGATACGCAGTATTTT. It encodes CASSPPGWPTDTQYF. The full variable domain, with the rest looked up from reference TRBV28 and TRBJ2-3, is DVKVTQSSRYLVKRTGEKVFLECVQDMDHENMFWYRQDPGLGLRLIYFSYDVKMKEKGDIPEGYSVSREKKERFSLILESASTNQTSMYLCASSPPGWPTDTQYFGPGTRLTVL.

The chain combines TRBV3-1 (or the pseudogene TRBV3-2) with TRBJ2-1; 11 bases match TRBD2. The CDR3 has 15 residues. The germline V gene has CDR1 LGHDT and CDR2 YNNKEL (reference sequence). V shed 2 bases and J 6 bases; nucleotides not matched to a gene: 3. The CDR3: CASSQFSGRVNEQFF. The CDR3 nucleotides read TGTGCCAGCAGCCAATTTAGCGGGAGGGTCAATGAGCAGTTCTTC.

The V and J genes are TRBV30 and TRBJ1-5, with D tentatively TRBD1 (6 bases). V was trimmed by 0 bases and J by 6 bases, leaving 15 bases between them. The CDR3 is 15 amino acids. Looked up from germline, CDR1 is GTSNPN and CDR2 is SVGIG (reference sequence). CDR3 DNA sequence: TGTGCCTGGAGTGTAGGGGGGGCTCAGGGTCAGCCCCAGCATTTT. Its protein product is CAWSVGGAQGQPQHF.

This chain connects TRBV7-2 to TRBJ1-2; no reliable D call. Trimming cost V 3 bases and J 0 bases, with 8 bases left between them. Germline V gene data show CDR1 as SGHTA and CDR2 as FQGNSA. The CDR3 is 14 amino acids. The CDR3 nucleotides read TGTGCCAGCAGCTTGGGCAGAACTAACTATGGCTACACCTTC. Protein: CASSLGRTNYGYTF.

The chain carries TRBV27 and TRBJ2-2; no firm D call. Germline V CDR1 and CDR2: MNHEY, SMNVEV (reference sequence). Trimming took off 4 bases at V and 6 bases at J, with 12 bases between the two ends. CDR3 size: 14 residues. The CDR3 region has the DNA TGTGCCAGCAGTTCTCAGGTGGGCGCCGGGGAGCTGTTTTTT. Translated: CASSSQVGAGELFF.

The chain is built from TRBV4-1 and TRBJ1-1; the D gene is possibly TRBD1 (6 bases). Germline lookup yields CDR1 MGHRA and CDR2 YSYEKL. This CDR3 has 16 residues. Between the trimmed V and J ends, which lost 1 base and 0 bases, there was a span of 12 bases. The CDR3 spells CASSQGQGMMNTEAFF. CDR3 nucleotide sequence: TGCGCCAGCAGCCAAGGTCAGGGGATGATGAACACTGAAGCTTTCTTT.

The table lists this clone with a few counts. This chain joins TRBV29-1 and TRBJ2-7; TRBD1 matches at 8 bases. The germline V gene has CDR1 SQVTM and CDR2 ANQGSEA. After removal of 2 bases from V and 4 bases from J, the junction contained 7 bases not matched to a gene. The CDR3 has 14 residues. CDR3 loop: CSVETRDRTYEQYF. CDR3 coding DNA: TGCAGCGTTGAAACACGGGACAGGACTTACGAGCAGTACTTC.

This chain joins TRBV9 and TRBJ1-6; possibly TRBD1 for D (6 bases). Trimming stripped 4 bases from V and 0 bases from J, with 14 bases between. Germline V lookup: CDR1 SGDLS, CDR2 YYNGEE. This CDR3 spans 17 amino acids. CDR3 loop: CASSPRDTSSYNSPLHF. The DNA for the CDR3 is TGTGCCAGCAGCCCAAGGGACACAAGCTCCTATAATTCACCCCTCCACTTT.

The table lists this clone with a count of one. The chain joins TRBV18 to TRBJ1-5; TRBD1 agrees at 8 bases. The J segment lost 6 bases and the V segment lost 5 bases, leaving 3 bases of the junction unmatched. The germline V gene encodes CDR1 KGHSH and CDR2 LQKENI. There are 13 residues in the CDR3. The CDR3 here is CASSGQGTQPQHF. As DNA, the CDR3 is TGTGCCAGCTCAGGACAGGGTACTCAGCCCCAGCATTTT.

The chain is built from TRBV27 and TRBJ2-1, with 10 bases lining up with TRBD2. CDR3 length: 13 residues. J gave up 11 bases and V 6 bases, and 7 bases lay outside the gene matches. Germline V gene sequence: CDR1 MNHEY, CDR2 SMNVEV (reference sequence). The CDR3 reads CASSPTLAGKQFF. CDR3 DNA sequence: TGTGCCAGCAGCCCTACACTAGCGGGGAAGCAGTTCTTC.

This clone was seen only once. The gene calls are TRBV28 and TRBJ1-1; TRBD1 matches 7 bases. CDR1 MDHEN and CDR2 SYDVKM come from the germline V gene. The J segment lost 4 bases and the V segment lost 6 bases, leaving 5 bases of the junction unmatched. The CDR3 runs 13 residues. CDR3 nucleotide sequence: TGTGCCAGCAGAGACAGGGAAGGCACTGAAGCTTTCTTT. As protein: CASRDREGTEAFF.

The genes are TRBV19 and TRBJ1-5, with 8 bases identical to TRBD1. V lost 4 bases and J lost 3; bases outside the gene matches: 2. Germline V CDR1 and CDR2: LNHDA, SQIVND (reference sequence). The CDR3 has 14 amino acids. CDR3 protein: CASSTQGANQPQHF. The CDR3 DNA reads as TGTGCCAGTAGTACTCAGGGGGCCAATCAGCCCCAGCATTTT.

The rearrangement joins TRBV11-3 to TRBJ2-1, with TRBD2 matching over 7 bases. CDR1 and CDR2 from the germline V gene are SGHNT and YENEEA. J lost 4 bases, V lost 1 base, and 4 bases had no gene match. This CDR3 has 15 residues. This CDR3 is CASSLGGGLYNEQFF. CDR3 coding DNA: TGTGCCAGCAGCTTAGGGGGGGGACTTTACAATGAGCAGTTCTTC.

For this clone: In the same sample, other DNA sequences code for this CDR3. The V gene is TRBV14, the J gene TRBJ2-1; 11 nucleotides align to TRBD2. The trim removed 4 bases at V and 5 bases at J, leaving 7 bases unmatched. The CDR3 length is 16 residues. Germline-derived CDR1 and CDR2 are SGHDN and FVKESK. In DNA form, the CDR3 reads TGTGCCAGCAGCCTGAGACTAGCGGGGTTTAACAATGAGCAGTTCTTC. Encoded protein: CASSLRLAGFNNEQFF.

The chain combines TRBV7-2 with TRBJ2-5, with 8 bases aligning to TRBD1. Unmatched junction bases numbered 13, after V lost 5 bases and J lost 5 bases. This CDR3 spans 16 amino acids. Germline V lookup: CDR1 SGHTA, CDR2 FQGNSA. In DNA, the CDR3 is TGTGCCAGCAGCAACAACCGGGACAGGCCCCTGGAGACCCAGTACTTC. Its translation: CASSNNRDRPLETQYF.

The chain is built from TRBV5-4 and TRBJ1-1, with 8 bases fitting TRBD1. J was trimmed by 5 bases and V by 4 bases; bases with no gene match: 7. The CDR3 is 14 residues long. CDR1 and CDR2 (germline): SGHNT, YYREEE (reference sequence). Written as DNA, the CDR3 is TGTGCCAGCAGCCTACGGACAGGGCGGACTGAAGCTTTCTTT. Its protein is CASSLRTGRTEAFF.

The CDR3 sequence: CASSSDGTSGGQFF. As DNA, the CDR3 is TGCGCCAGCAGCTCCGACGGGACATCGGGTGGGCAGTTCTTC. J is TRBJ2-1 and V is TRBV5-1; possibly TRBD1 for D (6 bases). V lost 3 bases to trimming and J lost 12 bases, with 19 bases between them. The CDR3 has 14 residues. Germline V CDR1 and CDR2: SGHRS, YFSETQ.